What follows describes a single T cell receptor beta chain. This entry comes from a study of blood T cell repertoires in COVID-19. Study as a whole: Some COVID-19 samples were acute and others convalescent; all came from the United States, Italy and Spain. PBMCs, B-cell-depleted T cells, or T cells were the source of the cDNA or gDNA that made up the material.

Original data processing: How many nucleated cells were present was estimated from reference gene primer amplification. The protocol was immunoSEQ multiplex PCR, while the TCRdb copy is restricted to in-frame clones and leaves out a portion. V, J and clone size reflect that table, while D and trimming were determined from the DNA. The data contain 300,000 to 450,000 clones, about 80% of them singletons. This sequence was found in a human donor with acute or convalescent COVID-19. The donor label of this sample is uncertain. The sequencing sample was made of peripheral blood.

The CDR3 sequence: CAINRDRGIYGYTF. CDR3 nucleotides: TGTGCCATCAACCGGGACAGGGGAATCTATGGCTACACCTTC. V usage is TRBV28 and J usage is TRBJ1-2, with TRBD1 identical over 10 bases. The CDR3 has 14 residues. After removal of 10 bases from V and 4 bases from J, the junction contained 9 bases not matched to a gene. Germline CDR1 MDHEN, CDR2 SYDVKM.